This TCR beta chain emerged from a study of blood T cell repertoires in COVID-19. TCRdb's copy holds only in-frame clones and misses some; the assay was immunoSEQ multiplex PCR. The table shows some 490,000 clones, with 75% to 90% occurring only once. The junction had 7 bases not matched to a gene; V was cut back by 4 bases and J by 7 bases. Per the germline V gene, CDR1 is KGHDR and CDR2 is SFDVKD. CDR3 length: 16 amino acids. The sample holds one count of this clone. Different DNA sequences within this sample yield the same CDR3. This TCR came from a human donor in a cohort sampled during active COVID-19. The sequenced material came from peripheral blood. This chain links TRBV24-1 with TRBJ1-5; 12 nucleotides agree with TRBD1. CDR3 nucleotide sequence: TGTGCCACCAGTGACCCGGGACAGGGGGCGGGACAGCCCCAGCATTTT. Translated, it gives CATSDPGQGAGQPQHF.